The T cell receptor (beta chain) under discussion was sequenced for a study of blood T cell repertoires in COVID-19. Across the study: Acute-phase and convalescent COVID-19 samples originated in the United States, Italy and Spain. The cDNA or gDNA used as material had been derived from T cells, B-cell-depleted T cells, or PBMCs.

In the original analysis: The authors estimated nucleated cell counts from reference gene primer amplification. The assay was immunoSEQ multiplex PCR, and TCRdb's table has in-frame clones only and misses some. The V and J calls and clone size are taken from that table; D and trimming were inferred from the DNA. The repertoire holds 250,000 to 350,000 clones, 87% seen once, with roughly 2% in the top ten. The V end lost 6 bases, the J end lost 6 bases, and 15 bases lay between the germline ends. Germline values: CDR1 MDHEN, CDR2 SYDVKM. This CDR3 spans 14 amino acids. The chain uses TRBV28 and TRBJ1-5; no clear D gene. The sequence derives from a woman aged 50 to 60 who had recovered from COVID-19. Sequences were obtained from peripheral blood. The CDR3: CASSRLEGGQPQHF. DNA for the CDR3: TGTGCCAGCAGCCGCCTCGAGGGCGGTCAGCCCCAGCATTTT. The full variable domain, with the rest looked up from reference TRBV28 and TRBJ1-5, is DVKVTQSSRYLVKRTGEKVFLECVQDMDHENMFWYRQDPGLGLRLIYFSYDVKMKEKGDIPEGYSVSREKKERFSLILESASTNQTSMYLCASSRLEGGQPQHFGDGTRLSIL.